The entry below describes one TCR beta chain. Its antigen is unknown. Around 220 ng DNA, tens of thousands of T cell genomes, went into each sorted-subset replicate PCR. Generated by immunoSEQ multiplex PCR, the TCRdb table keeps only in-frame clones and is missing some. The table shows about 520,000 clones, with approximately 94% occurring only once. This specimen belongs to a study of shared clonotypes between healthy human individuals. V dropped 1 base and J dropped 5 bases, with 9 bases sitting between them. The CDR3 runs 13 residues. Germline-derived CDR1 and CDR2 are SGHKS and YYEKEE (reference sequence). Findings of the study overall: Larger richness was generally estimated for naive than memory subsets. Although depth was large, rarefaction showed that sequencing of the sorted subsets was incomplete.

Sequencing was done on a sample of naive CD4+ T cells sorted from blood. The subset here: CD45RA+ positively selected. The chain is built from TRBV5-5 and TRBJ1-1; D is unresolved. This TCR derives from a young woman in good health. CDR3 in amino acids: CASSLMLGTEAFF. CDR3 bases: TGTGCCAGCAGCTTGATGCTGGGGACTGAAGCTTTCTTT.